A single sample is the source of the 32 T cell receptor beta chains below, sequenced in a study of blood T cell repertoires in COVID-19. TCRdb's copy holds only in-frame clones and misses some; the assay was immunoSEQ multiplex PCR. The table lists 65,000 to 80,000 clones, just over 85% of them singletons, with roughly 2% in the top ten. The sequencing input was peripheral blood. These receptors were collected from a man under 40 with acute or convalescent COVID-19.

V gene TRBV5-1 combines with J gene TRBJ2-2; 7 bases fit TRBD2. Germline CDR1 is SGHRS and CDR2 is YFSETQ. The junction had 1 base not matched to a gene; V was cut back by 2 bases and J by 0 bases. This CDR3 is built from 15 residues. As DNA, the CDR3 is TGCGCCAGCAGCTTTCGGGGGGCGAACACCGGGGAGCTGTTTTTT. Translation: CASSFRGANTGELFF. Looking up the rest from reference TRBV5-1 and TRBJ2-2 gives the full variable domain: KAGVTQTPRYLIKTRGQQVTLSCSPISGHRSVSWYQQTPGQGLQFLFEYFSETQRNKGNFPGRFSGRQFSNSRSEMNVSTLELGDSALYLCASSFRGANTGELFFGEGSRLTVL.

DNA of the CDR3: TGTGCCAGTAGTGAGACTAGCGGGGTACTCCAAGAGACCCAGTACTTC. It yields the protein CASSETSGVLQETQYF. The chain links TRBV19 to TRBJ2-5; TRBD2 agrees at 11 bases. CDR3 size: 16 residues. Germline V lookup: CDR1 LNHDA, CDR2 SQIVND (reference sequence). V lost 5 bases, J lost 1 base, and 6 bases stayed unmatched.

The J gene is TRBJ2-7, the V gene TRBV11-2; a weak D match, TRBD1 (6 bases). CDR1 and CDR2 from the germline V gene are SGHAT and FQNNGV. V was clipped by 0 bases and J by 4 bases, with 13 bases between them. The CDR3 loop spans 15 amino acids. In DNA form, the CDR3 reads TGTGCCAGCAGCTTAGATCGGGGCCAGGGGTACGAGCAGTACGTC. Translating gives CASSLDRGQGYEQYV.

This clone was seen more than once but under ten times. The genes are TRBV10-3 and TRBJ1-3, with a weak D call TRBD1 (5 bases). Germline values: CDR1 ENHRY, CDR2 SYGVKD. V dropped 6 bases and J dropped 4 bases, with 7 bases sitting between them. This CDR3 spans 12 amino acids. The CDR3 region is CAIRGPGNTIYF. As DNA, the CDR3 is TGTGCCATCAGGGGGCCCGGAAACACCATATATTTT.

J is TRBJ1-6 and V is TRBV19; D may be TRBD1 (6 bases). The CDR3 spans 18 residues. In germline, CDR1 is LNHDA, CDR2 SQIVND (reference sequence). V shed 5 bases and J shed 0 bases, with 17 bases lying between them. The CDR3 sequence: CASSVGQITSSYNSPLHF. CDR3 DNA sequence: TGTGCCAGTAGTGTAGGACAGATTACGAGCTCCTATAATTCACCCCTCCACTTT.

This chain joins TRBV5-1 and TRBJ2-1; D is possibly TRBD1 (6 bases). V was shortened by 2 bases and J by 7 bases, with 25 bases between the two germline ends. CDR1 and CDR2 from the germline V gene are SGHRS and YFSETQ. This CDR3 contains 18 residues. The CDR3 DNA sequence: TGCGCCAGCAGCTTCTTGCCTTCACAGGGATTCGACCAGAATGAGCAGTTCTTC. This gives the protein CASSFLPSQGFDQNEQFF.

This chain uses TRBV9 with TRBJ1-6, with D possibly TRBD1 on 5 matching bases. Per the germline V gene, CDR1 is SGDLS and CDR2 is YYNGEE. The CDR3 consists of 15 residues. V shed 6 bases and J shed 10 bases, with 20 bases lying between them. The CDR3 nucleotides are TGTGCCAGCAACCCTGACGCAGGTAGGGGATCACCCCTCCACTTT. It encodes CASNPDAGRGSPLHF.

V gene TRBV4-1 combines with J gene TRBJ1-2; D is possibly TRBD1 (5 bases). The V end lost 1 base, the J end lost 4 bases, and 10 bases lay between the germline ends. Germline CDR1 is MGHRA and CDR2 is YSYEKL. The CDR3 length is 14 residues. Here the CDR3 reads CASSQGGGAYGYTF. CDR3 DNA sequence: TGCGCCAGCAGCCAAGGAGGAGGGGCCTATGGCTACACCTTC.

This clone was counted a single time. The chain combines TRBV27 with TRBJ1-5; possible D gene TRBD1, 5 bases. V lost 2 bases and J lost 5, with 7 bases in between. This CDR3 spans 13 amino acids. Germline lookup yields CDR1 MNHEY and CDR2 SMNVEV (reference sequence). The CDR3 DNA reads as TGTGCCAGCAGTTTAGGGACTTATCAGCCCCAGCATTTT. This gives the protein CASSLGTYQPQHF.

CDR3 loop: CASSLTGYAGYTF. CDR3 sequence (DNA): TGTGCCAGCAGCCTAACGGGGTACGCTGGCTACACCTTC. The rearrangement joins TRBV9 to TRBJ1-2; D call uncertain. V was shortened by 4 bases and J by 7 bases, with 14 bases between the two germline ends. Germline values: CDR1 SGDLS, CDR2 YYNGEE. The CDR3 is 13 amino acids.

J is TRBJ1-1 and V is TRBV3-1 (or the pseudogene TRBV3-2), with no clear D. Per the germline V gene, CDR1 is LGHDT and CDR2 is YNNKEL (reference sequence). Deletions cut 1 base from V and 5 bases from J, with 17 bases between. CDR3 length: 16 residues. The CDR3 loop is CASSQVLPPGLTEAFF. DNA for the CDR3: TGTGCCAGCAGCCAAGTCTTACCTCCCGGGTTGACTGAAGCTTTCTTT.

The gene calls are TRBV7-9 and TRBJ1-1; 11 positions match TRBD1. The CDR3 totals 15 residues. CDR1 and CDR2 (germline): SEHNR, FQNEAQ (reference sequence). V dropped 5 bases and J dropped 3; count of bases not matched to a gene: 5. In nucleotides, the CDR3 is TGTGCCAGCAGCCCGACGGGACAGGGGGACACTGAAGCTTTCTTT. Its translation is CASSPTGQGDTEAFF.

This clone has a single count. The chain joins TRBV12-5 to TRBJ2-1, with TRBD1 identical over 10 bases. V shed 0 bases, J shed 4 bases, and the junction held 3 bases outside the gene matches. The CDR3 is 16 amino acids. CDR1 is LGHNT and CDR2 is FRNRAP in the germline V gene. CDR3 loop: CASGLVRGQGYNEQFF. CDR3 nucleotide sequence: TGTGCTAGTGGTTTGGTAAGGGGACAGGGGTACAATGAGCAGTTCTTC.

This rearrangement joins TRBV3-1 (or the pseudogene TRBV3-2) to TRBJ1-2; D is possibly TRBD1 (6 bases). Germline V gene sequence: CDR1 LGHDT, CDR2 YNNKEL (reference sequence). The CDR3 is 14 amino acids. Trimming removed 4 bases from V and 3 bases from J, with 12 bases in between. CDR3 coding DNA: TGTGCCAGCAGCCTGGGGGGGCGGGACTATGGCTACACCTTC. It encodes CASSLGGRDYGYTF.

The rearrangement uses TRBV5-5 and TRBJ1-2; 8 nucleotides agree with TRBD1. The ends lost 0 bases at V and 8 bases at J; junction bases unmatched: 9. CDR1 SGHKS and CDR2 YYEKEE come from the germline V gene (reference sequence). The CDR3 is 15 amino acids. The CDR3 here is CASSLARTGMGGYTF. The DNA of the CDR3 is TGTGCCAGCAGCTTGGCAAGGACAGGGATGGGAGGCTACACCTTC. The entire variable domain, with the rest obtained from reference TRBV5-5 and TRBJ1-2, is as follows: DAGVTQSPTHLIKTRGQQVTLRCSPISGHKSVSWYQQVLGQGPQFIFQYYEKEERGRGNFPDRFSARQFPNYSSELNVNALLLGDSALYLCASSLARTGMGGYTFGSGTRLTVV.

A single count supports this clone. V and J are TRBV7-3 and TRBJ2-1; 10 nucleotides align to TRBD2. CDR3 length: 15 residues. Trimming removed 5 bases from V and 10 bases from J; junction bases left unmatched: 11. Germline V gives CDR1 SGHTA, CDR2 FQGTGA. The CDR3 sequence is CASSPQRGGKGEQFF. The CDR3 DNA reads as TGTGCCAGCAGCCCCCAGCGGGGGGGAAAGGGAGAGCAGTTCTTC.

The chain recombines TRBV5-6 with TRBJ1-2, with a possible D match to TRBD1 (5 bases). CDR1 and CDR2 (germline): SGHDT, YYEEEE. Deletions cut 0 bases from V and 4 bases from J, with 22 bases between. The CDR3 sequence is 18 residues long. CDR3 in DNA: TGTGCCAGCAGCTTGGCCTTCTCCGTGGAAACAGGATTCTATGGCTACACCTTC. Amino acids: CASSLAFSVETGFYGYTF.

The CDR3, as DNA: TGTGCCAGCAGTTATCGGACAGGGGGCGGTGGAAACACCATATATTTT. Its translation: CASSYRTGGGGNTIYF. The gene calls are TRBV6-2 or TRBV6-3 and TRBJ1-3; 11 bases fit TRBD1. This CDR3 comprises 16 residues. V lost 3 bases to trimming and J lost 3 bases; unmatched junction nucleotides: 4. The germline CDR1 and CDR2 sequences are MNHEY and SVGEGT.

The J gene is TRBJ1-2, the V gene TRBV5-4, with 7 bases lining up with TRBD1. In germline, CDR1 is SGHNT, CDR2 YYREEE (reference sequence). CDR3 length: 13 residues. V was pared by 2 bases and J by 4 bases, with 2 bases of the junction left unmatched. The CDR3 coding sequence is TGTGCCAGCAGCTTTGGGGACAGCTATGGCTACACCTTC. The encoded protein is CASSFGDSYGYTF. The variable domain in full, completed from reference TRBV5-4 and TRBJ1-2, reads ETGVTQSPTHLIKTRGQQVTLRCSSQSGHNTVSWYQQALGQGPQFIFQYYREEENGRGNFPPRFSGLQFPNYSSELNVNALELDDSALYLCASSFGDSYGYTFGSGTRLTVV.

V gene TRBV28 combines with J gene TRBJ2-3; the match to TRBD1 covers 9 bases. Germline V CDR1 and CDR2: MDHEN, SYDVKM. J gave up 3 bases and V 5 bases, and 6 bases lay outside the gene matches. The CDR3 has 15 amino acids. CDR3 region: CASSTSGTGTDTQYF. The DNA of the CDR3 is TGTGCCAGCAGTACATCCGGGACAGGGACAGATACGCAGTATTTT.

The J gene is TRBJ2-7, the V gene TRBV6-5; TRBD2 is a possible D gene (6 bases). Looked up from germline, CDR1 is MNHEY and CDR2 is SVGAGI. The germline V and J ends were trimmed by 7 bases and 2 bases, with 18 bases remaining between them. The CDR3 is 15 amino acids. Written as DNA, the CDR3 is TGTGCCAGCATCCCTGGAGGGTTCGGCGCCTACGAGCAGTACTTC. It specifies CASIPGGFGAYEQYF.

The CDR3 protein is CASSFGGNNQPQHF. DNA of the CDR3: TGTGCCAGCAGCTTCGGGGGTAACAATCAGCCCCAGCATTTT. The rearrangement uses TRBV11-2 and TRBJ1-5; D perhaps matches TRBD1 (5 bases). There are 14 residues in the CDR3. The V end was cut by 3 bases, the J end by 3 bases, with 9 bases between. Germline V gives CDR1 SGHAT, CDR2 FQNNGV.

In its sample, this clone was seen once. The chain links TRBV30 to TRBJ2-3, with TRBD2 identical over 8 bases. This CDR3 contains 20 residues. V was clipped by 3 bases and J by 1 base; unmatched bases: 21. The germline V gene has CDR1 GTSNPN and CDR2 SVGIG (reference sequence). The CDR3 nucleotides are TGTGCCTGGAGGCACCCCACCGGGACTAGTTGGGGAGTGGGCACAGATACGCAGTATTTT. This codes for CAWRHPTGTSWGVGTDTQYF.

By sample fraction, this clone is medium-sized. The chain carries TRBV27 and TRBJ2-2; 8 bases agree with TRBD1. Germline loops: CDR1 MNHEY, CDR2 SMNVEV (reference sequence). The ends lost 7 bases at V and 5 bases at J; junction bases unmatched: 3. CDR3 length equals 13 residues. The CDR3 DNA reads TGTGCCAGCACAGGGGGCGGGACCGGGGAGCTGTTTTTT. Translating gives CASTGGGTGELFF.

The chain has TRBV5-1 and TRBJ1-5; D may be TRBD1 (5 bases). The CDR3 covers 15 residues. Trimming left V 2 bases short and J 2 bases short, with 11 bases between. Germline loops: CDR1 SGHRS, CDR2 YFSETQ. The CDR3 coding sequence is TGCGCCAGCAGCTTTGACGGCAGGGGCAATCAGCCCCAGCATTTT. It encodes CASSFDGRGNQPQHF.

CDR3: CASSLGGAEDTQYF. Written as DNA, the CDR3 is TGTGCCAGCAGCTTGGGGGGGGCTGAAGATACGCAGTATTTT. The rearrangement links TRBV11-3 to TRBJ2-3; weak D call: TRBD2 (7 bases). Trimming pared 3 bases from V and 5 bases from J, leaving 12 bases between. The CDR3 sequence is 14 residues long. The germline CDR1 and CDR2 sequences are SGHNT and YENEEA.

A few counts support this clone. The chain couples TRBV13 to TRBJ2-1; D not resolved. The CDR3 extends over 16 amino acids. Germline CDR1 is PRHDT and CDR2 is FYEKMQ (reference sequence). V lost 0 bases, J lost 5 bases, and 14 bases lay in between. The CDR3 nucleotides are TGTGCCAGCAGCTTAGGCGTAACATTAAGTGACAATGAGCAGTTCTTC. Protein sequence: CASSLGVTLSDNEQFF.

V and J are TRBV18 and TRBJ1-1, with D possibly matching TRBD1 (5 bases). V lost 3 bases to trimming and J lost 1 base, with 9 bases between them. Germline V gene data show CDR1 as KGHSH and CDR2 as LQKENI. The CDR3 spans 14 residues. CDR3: CASSPTTENTEAFF. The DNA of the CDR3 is TGTGCCAGCTCACCTACGACAGAGAACACTGAAGCTTTCTTT.

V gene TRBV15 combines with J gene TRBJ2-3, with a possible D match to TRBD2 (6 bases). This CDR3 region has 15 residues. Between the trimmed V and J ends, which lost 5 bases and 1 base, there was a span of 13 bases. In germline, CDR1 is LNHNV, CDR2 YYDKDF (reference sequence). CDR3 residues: CATSGQSGGTDTQYF. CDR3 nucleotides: TGTGCCACCAGCGGCCAATCGGGGGGCACAGATACGCAGTATTTT.

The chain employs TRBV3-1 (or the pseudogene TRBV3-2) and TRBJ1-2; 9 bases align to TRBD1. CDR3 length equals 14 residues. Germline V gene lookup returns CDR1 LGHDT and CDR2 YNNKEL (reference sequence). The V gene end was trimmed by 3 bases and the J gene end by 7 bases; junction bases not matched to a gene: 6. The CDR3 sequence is CASSQRDRDTGYTF. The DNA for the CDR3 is TGTGCCAGCAGCCAGAGGGACAGGGATACTGGCTACACCTTC.

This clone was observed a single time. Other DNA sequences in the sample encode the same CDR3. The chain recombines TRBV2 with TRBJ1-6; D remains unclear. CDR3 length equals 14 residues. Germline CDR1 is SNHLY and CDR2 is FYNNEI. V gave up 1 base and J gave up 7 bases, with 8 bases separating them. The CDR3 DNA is TGTGCCAGCAGTGAAGGGCGGAGAAATTCACCCCTCCACTTT. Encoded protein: CASSEGRRNSPLHF.

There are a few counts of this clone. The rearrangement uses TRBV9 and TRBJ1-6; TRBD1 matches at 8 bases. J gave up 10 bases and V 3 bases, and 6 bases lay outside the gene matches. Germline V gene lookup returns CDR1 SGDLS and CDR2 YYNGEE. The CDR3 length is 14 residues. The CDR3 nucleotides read TGTGCCAGCAGCGCCGGACAGGGAGGCTCACCCCTCCACTTT. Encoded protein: CASSAGQGGSPLHF.